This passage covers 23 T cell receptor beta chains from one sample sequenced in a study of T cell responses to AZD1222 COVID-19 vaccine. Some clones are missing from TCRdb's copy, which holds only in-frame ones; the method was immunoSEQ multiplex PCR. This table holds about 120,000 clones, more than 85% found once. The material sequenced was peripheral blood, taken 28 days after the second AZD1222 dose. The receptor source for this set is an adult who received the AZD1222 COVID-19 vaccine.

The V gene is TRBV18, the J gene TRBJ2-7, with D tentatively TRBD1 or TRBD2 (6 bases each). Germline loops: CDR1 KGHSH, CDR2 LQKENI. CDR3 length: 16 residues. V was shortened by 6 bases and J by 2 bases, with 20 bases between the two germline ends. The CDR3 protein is CASSSLPEGGPYEQYF. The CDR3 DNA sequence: TGTGCCAGCTCCTCCCTCCCGGAGGGGGGACCCTACGAGCAGTACTTC.

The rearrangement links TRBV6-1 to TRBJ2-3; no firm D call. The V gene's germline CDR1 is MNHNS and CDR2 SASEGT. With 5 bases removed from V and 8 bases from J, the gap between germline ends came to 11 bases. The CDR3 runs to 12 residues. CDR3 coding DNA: TGTGCCAGCAGTTCCCCGTCGAGTACGCAGTATTTT. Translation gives CASSSPSSTQYF.

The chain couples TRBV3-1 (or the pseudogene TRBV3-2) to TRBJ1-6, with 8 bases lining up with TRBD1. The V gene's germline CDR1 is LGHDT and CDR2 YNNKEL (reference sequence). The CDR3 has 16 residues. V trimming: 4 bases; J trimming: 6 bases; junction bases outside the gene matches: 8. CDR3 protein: CASSPTSGTGNSPLHF. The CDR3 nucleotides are TGTGCCAGCAGCCCGACGTCGGGGACAGGTAATTCACCCCTCCACTTT.

CDR3 protein: CASSLEAGGTYEQYF. In DNA form, the CDR3 reads TGCGCCAGCAGCTTGGAGGCAGGGGGAACGTACGAGCAGTACTTC. V usage is TRBV5-1 and J usage is TRBJ2-7; 7 bases are shared with TRBD1. The V gene's germline CDR1 is SGHRS and CDR2 YFSETQ. The ends lost 0 bases at V and 4 bases at J; junction bases unmatched: 7. The CDR3 has 15 residues.

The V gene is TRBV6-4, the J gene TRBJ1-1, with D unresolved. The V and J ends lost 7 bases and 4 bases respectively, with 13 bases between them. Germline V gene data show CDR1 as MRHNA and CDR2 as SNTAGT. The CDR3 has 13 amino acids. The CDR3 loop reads CASMSGEGTEAFF. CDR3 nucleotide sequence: TGTGCCAGCATGAGCGGGGAGGGCACTGAAGCTTTCTTT.

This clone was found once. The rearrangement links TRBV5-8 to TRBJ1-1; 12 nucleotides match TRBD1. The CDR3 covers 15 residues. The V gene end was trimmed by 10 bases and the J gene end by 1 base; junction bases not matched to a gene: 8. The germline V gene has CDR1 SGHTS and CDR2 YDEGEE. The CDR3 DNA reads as TGTGCCGGACTCCGGGACAGGGGGCGGAACACTGAAGCTTTCTTT. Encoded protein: CAGLRDRGRNTEAFF. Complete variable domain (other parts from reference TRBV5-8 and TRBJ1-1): EAGVTQSPTHLIKTRGQQATLRCSPISGHTSVYWYQQALGLGLQFLLWYDEGEERNRGNFPPRFSGRQFPNYSSELNVNALELEDSALYLCAGLRDRGRNTEAFFGQGTRLTVV.

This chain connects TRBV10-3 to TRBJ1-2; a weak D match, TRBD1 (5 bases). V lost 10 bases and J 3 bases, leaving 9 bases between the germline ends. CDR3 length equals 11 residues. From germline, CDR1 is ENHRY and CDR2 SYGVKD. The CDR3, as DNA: TGTGCCACAAAAGGGGACTATGGCTACACCTTC. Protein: CATKGDYGYTF.

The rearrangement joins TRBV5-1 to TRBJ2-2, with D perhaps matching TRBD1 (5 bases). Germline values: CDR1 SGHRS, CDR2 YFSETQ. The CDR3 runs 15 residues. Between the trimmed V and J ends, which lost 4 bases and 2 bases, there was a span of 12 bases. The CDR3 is CASSPLTANTGELFF. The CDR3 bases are TGCGCCAGCAGCCCCTTGACAGCTAACACCGGGGAGCTGTTTTTT.

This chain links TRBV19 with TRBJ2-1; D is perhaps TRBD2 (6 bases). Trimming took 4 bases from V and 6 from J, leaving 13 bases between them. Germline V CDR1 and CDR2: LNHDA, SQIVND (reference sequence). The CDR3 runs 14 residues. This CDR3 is CASSSGGVFNEQFF. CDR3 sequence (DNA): TGTGCCAGTAGTAGCGGCGGGGTCTTCAATGAGCAGTTCTTC.

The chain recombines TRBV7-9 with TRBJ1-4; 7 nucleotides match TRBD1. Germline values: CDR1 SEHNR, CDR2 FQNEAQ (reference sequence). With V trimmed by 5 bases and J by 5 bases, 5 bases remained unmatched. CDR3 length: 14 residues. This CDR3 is CASSLRGPNEKLFF. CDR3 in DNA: TGTGCCAGCAGCCTGAGGGGGCCGAATGAAAAACTGTTTTTT.

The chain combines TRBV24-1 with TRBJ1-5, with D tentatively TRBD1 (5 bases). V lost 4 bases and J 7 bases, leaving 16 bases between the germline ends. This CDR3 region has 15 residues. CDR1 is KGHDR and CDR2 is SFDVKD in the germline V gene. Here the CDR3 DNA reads TGTGCCACCAGTGACCCGGGGCAGGGAGGACAGCCCCAGCATTTT. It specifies CATSDPGQGGQPQHF.

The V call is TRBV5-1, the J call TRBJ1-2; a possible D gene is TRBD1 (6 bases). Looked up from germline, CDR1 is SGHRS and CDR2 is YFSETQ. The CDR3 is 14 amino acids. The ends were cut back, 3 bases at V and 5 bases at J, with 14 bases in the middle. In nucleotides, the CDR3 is TGCGCCAGCAGCTCCCCGTGGACAGCTTATGGCTACACCTTC. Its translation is CASSSPWTAYGYTF.

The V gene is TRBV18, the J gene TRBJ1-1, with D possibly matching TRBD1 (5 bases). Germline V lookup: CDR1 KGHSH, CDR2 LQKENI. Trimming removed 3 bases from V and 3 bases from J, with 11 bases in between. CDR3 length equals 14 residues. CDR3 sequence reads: CASSPRGQDTEAFF. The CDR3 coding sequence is TGTGCCAGCTCACCCCGCGGACAAGACACTGAAGCTTTCTTT.

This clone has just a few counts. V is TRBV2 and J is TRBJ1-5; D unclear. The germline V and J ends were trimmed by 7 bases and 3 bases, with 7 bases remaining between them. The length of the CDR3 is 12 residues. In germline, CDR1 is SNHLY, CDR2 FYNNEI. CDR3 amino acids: CASKYVNQPQHF. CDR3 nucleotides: TGTGCCAGCAAGTATGTCAATCAGCCCCAGCATTTT.

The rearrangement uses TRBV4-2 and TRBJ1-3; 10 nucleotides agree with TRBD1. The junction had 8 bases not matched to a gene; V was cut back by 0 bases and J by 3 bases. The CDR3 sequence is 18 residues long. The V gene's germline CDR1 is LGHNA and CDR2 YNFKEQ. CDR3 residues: CASSQERGQGLSGNTIYF. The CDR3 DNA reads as TGTGCCAGCAGCCAAGAACGGGGACAGGGGCTTAGTGGAAACACCATATATTTT.

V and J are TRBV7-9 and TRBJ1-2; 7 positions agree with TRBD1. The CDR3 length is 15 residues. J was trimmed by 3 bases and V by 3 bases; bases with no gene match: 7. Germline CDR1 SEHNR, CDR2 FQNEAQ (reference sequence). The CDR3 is CASSFTGASDYGYTF. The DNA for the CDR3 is TGTGCCAGCAGCTTTACAGGGGCGTCGGACTATGGCTACACCTTC.

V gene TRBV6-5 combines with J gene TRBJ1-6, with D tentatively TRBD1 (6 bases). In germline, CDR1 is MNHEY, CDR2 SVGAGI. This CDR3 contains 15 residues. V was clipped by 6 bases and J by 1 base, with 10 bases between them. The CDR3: CASRQTGSYNSPLHF. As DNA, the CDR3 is TGTGCCAGCAGGCAAACAGGGTCCTATAATTCACCCCTCCACTTT.

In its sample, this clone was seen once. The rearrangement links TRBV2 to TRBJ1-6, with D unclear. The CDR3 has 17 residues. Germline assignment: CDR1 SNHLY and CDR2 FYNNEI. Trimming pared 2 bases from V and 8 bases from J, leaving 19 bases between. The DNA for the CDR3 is TGTGCCAGCAGTGAAACCGCCCCGGTATTAACCGATTCACCCCTCCACTTT. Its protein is CASSETAPVLTDSPLHF.

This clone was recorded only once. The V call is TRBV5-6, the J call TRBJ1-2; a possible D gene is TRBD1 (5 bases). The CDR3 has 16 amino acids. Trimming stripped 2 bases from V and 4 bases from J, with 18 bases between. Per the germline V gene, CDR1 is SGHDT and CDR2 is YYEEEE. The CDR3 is CASSLDPGTAVYGYTF. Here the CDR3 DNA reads TGTGCCAGCAGCTTAGACCCCGGGACCGCGGTCTATGGCTACACCTTC.

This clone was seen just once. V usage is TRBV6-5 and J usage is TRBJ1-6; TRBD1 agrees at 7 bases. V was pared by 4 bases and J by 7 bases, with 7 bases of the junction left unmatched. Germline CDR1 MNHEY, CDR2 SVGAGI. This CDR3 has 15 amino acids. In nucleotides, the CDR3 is TGTGCCAGCAGTTCCCGGACAGGTAGAAATTCACCCCTCCACTTT. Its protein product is CASSSRTGRNSPLHF.

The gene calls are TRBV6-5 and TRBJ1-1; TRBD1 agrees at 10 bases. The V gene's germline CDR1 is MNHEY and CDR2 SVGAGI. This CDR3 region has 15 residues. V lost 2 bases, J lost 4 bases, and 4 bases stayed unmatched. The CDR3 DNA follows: TGTGCCAGCAGTTACCGGACAGGGGGAACCACTGAAGCTTTCTTT. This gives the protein CASSYRTGGTTEAFF.

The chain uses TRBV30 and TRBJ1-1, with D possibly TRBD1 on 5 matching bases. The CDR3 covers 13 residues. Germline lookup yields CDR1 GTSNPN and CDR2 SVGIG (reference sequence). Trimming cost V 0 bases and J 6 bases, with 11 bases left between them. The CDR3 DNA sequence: TGTGCCTGGAGTGTGTACTCGGGGGCTGAAGCTTTCTTT. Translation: CAWSVYSGAEAFF.

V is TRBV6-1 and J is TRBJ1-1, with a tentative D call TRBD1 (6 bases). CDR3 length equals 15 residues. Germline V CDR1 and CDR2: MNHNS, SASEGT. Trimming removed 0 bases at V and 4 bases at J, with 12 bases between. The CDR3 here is CASSEAGGRATEAFF. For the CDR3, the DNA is TGTGCCAGCAGTGAAGCAGGGGGTCGAGCCACTGAAGCTTTCTTT.